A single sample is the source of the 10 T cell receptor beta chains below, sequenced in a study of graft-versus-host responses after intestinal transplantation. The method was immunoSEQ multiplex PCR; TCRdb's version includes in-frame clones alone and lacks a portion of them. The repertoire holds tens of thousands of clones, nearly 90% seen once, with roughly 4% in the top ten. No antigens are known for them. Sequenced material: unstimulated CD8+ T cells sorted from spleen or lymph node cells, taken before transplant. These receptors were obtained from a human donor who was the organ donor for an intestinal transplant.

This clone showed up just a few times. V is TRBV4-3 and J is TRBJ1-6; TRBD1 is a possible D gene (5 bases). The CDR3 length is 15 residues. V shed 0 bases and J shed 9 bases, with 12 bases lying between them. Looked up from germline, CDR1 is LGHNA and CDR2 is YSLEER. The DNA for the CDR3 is TGCGCCAGCAGCCAAGATTTGGGGCTTGGTTCACCCCTCCACTTT. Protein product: CASSQDLGLGSPLHF.

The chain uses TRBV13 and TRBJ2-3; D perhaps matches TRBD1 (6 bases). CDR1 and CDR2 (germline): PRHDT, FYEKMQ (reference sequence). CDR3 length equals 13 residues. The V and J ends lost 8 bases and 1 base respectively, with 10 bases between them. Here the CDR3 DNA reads TGTGCCAGCGCGGACAGCGGCACAGATACGCAGTATTTT. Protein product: CASADSGTDTQYF.

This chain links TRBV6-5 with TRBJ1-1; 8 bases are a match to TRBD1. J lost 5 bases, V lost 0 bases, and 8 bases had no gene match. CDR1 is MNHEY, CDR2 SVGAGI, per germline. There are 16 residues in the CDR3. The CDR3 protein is CASSYSTGAGGTEAFF. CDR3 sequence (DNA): TGTGCCAGCAGTTACTCGACAGGGGCCGGAGGAACTGAAGCTTTCTTT.

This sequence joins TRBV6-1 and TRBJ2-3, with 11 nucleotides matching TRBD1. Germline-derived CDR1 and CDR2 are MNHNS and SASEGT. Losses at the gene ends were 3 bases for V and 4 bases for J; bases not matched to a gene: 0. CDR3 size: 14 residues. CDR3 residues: CASSEGQGADTQYF. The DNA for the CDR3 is TGTGCCAGCAGTGAGGGACAGGGGGCAGATACGCAGTATTTT.

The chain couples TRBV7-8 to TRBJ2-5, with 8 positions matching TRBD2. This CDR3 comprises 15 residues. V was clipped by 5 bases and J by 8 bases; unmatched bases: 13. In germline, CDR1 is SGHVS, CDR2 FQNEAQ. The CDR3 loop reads CASSPSAGLGETQYF. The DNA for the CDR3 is TGTGCCAGCAGCCCAAGCGCGGGACTAGGGGAAACCCAGTACTTC.

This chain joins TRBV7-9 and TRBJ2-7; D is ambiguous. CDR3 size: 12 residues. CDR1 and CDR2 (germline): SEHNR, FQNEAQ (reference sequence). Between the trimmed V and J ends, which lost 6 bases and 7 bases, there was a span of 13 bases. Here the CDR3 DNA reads TGTGCCAGCAGTTTTCACGTGGGAGAGCAGTACGTC. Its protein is CASSFHVGEQYV.

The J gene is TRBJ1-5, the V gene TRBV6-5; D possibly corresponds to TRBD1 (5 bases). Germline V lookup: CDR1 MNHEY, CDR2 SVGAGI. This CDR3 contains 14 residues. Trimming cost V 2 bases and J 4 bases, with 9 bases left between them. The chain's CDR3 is CASSYRQGNQPQHF. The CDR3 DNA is TGTGCCAGCAGTTACCGGCAGGGTAATCAGCCCCAGCATTTT.

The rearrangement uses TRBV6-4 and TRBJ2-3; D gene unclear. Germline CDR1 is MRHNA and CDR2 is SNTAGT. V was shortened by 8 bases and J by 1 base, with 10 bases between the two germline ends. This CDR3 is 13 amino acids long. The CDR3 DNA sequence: TGTGCCAGCGGGCAGGAAGGCACAGATACGCAGTATTTT. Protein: CASGQEGTDTQYF.

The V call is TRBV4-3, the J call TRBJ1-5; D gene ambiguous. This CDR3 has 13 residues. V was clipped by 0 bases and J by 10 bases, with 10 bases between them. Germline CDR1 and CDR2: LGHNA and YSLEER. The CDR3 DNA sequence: TGCGCCAGCAGCCAAGACATTGAAAGCCCCCAGCATTTT. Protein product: CASSQDIESPQHF.

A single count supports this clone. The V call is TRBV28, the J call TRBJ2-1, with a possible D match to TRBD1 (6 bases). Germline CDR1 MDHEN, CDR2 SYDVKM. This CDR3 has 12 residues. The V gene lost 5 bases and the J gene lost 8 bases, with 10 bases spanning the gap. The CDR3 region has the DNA TGTGCCAGCAGTAACAGGGTCGATGAGCAGTTCTTC. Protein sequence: CASSNRVDEQFF. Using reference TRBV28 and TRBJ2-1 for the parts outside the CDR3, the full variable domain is DVKVTQSSRYLVKRTGEKVFLECVQDMDHENMFWYRQDPGLGLRLIYFSYDVKMKEKGDIPEGYSVSREKKERFSLILESASTNQTSMYLCASSNRVDEQFFGPGTRLTVL.